Here is one T cell receptor (beta chain) with its context. As processed by the authors: Scientists estimated how many nucleated cells there were by amplifying reference gene primers. The method was immunoSEQ multiplex PCR; TCRdb's version includes in-frame clones alone and lacks a portion of them. The V and J calls and clone size were taken over from that table, and D and trimming were inferred from the DNA. The table shows hundreds of thousands of clones, with under 90% occurring only once. These data belong to a study of blood T cell repertoires in COVID-19. About the research overall: The United States, Italy and Spain were the sources of the acute and convalescent COVID-19 samples. T cells, B-cell-depleted T cells, or PBMCs supplied cDNA or gDNA.

Germline CDR1 and CDR2: LNHDA and SQIVND (reference sequence). This CDR3 comprises 15 residues. V lost 5 bases and J 6 bases, leaving 19 bases between the germline ends. The specimen sequenced was peripheral blood. This clonotype was obtained from an elderly man with acute or convalescent COVID-19. The chain joins TRBV19 to TRBJ1-1; D is uncertain. The DNA for the CDR3 is TGTGCCAGTAGTCCCGATCGGGGTACGGATTCTGAAGCTTTCTTT. Amino acid sequence: CASSPDRGTDSEAFF.